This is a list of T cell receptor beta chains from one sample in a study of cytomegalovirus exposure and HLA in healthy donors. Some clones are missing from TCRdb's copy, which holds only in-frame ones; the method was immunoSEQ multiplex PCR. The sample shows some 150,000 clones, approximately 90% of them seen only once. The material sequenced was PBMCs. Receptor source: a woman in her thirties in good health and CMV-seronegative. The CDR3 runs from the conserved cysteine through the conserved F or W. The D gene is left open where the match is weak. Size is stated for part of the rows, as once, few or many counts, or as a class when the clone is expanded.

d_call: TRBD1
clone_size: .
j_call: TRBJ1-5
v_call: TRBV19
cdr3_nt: TGTGCCAGTAGTACGCGAAGGACAGGGGACCATCAGCCCCAGCATTTT
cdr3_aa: CASSTRRTGDHQPQHF

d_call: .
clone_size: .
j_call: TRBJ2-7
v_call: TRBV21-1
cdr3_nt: .
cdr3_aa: CASFAQGAYEQYF

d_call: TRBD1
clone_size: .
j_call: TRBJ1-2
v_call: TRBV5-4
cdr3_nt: TGTGCCAGCAGCTTGGGAAATTTCAGGGGGCGAAGGGGCTACACCTTC
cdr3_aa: CASSLGNFRGRRGYTF

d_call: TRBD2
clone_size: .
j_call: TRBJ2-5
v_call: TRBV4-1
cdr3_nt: TGCGCCAGCAGCCAACAAACGGGGGGCCAAGAGACCCAGTACTTC
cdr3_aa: CASSQQTGGQETQYF

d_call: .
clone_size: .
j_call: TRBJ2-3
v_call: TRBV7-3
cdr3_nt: TGTGCCAGCAGCTTATCCGCCTACACAGATACGCAGTATTTT
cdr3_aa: CASSLSAYTDTQYF

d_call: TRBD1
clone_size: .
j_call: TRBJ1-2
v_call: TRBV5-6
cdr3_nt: TGTGCCAGCAGCCTCCGGGACAGGGCCTATGGCTACACCTTC
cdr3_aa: CASSLRDRAYGYTF

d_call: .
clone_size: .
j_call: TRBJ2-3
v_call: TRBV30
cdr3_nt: TGTGCCTGGAGTTGGGGACTGGCTAGCACAGATACGCAGTATTTT
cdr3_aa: CAWSWGLASTDTQYF

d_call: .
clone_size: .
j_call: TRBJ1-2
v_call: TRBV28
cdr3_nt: TGTGCCAGCAGTTTATGGGCAGGGGCGGGCTATGGCTACACCTTC
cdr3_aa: CASSLWAGAGYGYTF

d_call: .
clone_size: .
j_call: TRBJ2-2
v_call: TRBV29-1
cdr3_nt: TGCAGCGTTGTGGGAGCCGGGGAGCTGTTTTTT
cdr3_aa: CSVVGAGELFF

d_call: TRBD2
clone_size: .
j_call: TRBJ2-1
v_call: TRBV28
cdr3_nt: TGTGCCAGCCGCATCACGGGGACTAGCGGGGTCAATGAGCAGTTCTTC
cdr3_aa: CASRITGTSGVNEQFF

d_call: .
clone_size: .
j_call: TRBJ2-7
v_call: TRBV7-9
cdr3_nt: TGTGCCAGCAGTCCCATAGGACAGGAGCAGTACTTC
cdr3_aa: CASSPIGQEQYF

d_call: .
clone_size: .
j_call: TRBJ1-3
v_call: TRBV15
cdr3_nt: TGTGCCACCAGCAGAGATCGGCCAGGGGTAGGCACCATATATTTT
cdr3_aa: CATSRDRPGVGTIYF

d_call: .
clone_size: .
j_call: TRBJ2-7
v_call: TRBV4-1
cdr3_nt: TGCGCCAGCAGCCAAGGGATTTTAAGGAGACAGAACTCCTACGAGCAGTACTTC
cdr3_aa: CASSQGILRRQNSYEQYF

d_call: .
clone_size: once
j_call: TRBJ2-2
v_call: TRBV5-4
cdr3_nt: TGTGCCAGTGGGGCCACCGGGGAGCTGTTTTTT
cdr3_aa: CASGATGELFF

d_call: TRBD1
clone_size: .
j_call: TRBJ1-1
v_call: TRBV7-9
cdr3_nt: TGTGCCAGCAGCGAACCCACCTCCGGGACAGGGTACGGTAACACTGAAGCTTTCTTT
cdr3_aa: CASSEPTSGTGYGNTEAFF

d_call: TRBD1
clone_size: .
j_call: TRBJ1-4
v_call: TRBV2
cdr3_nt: TGTGCCAGCAGTGGGGGATCGACAGGGACTAATGAAAAACTGTTTTTT
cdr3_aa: CASSGGSTGTNEKLFF

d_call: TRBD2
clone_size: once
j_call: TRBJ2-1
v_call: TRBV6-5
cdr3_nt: TGTGCCAGCAGTTACCGGACTAGCGGGAGCTATGAGCAGTTCTTC
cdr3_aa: CASSYRTSGSYEQFF

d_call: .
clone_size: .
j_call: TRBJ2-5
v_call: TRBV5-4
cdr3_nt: TGTGCCAGCAGCTTGACATGGCCTAGAATTACTCGGGGTGAGACCCAGTACTTC
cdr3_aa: CASSLTWPRITRGETQYF

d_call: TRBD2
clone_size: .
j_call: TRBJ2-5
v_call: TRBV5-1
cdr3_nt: TGCGCCAGCAGCCCCTATAGCGGGGGGGCTTTGGAGACCCAGTACTTC
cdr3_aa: CASSPYSGGALETQYF

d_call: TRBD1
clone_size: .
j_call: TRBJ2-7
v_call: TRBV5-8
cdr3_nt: TGTGCCAGCAGCTTGGCAATGGACAGGGTGAGAACATACGAGCAGTACTTC
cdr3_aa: CASSLAMDRVRTYEQYF